This T cell receptor beta chain was observed in a study of T cells after posttransplantation cyclophosphamide. The germline CDR1 and CDR2 sequences are MGHRA and YSYEKL. The CDR3 runs to 18 residues. Assay: immunoSEQ multiplex PCR; the TCRdb copy retains only in-frame clones and omits some. Captured here are over 35,000 clones, none seen once; the top ten comprise roughly 2.5%. The chain combines TRBV4-1 with TRBJ2-5, with a weak D call TRBD2 (6 bases). The J call could be wrong; TRBJ2-7 is a better fit for the DNA end. Sequenced material: PBMCs. This TCR derives from a man in his fifties or sixties in good health, CMV-negative, and a related stem cell transplant donor. The CDR3 DNA reads TGCGCCAGCAGCCAAGGTCCGAAGGGACGGAGGGACTCCTACGAGCAGTACTTC. This codes for CASSQGPKGRRDSYEQYF.